This paragraph reports one T cell receptor beta chain. Its antigen is as yet unknown. The V end was cut by 3 bases, the J end by 1 base, with 12 bases between. The CDR3 has 15 amino acids. Germline assignment: CDR1 LNHNV and CDR2 YYDKDF (reference sequence). Russia was home to the donors, healthy Caucasian individuals aged about 6 to 90. Researchers isolated at least 7 million PBMCs per sample. These data come from a study of blood T cells in healthy people across ages. Next came a second PCR, run for roughly 6 to 11 cycles, which used a sample-barcoded 5' primer along with a J-beta primer mix. With 12 random nucleotides, a template-switch adaptor tagged each individual cDNA molecule. From the 5' RACE reads, TCRdb called clonotypes with MiXCR, one entry per CDR3 protein. The sample has around 1,900,000 distinct CDR3 sequences; approximately 40% are singletons. Study conclusions and caveats: TCR beta diversity per million T cells fell roughly linearly with age.

This clonotype was obtained from a human donor in good health. The sequenced material came from blood. The rearrangement uses TRBV15 and TRBJ2-5; tentative D call: TRBD2 (5 bases). The CDR3 DNA sequence: TGTGCCACCAGCAGGGCCACACGGGGCCAAGAGACCCAGTACTTC. This sequence encodes CATSRATRGQETQYF.